A selection of T cell receptor beta chains follows, all from one sample in a study of human T cells and chemical hapten exposure. MiXCR, run by TCRdb on the RACE reads, gives a single entry per CDR3 protein. Of about 61,000 distinct CDR3 sequences listed, around 7% were seen once; the top ten hold 1.6%. Here the sequenced sample was whole blood, taken in connection with sensitization to the hapten diphenylcyclopropenone (DPC). Receptor source: a woman aged 25 to 45 with alopecia areata. Some clones in this sample may be carry-over from other donors' samples. Each CDR3 is given with its conserved first and last residue. The D gene is left open where the match is weak. The size field is filled for only some rows; it gives once, few, many or a size class.

CSVEGGAGEGISTDTQYF TGCAGCGTTGAAGGTGGCGCAGGGGAGGGGATAAGCACAGATACGCAGTATTTT TRBV29-1 many - TRBJ2-3
CASSSLKLLHTEAFF TGTGCCAGCAGTTCCCTCAAGCTCCTGCACACTGAAGCTTTCTTT TRBV27 few - TRBJ1-1
CASRGTGAGQPQHF TGTGCCAGCAGGGGGACAGGGGCAGGTCAGCCCCAGCATTTT TRBV6-5 many TRBD1 TRBJ1-5
CASNPQGSNQPQHF TGTGCCAGCAACCCACAGGGAAGCAATCAGCCCCAGCATTTT TRBV2 many - TRBJ1-5
CSVKQGTQNTEAFF TGCAGCGTTAAACAGGGGACCCAGAACACTGAAGCTTTCTTT TRBV29-1 many TRBD1 TRBJ1-1
CSARLRDRGYGYTF TGCAGTGCTAGGCTGCGGGACAGGGGGTACGGCTACACCTTC TRBV20-1 many TRBD1 TRBJ1-2
CASSPGVSGANVLTF TGTGCCAGCTCACCTGGGGTATCTGGGGCCAACGTCCTGACTTTC TRBV18 many - TRBJ2-6
CASSLPAGETQYF TGTGCCAGCAGTCTCCCTGCGGGAGAGACCCAGTACTTC TRBV6-6 few - TRBJ2-5
CASSNGRIGRTEAFF TGTGCCAGCAGTAACGGACGGATCGGTCGCACTGAAGCTTTCTTT TRBV6-5 many - TRBJ1-1
CASSLVEHPNTEAFF TGCGCCAGCAGCTTGGTCGAACACCCGAACACTGAAGCTTTCTTT TRBV5-1 - - TRBJ1-1
CAISESAGVRTDTQYF TGTGCCATCAGTGAGAGCGCGGGGGTCCGTACAGATACGCAGTATTTT TRBV10-3 few TRBD2 TRBJ2-3
CASSLAVGTLSGNTIYF TGTGCCAGCAGCTTAGCGGTGGGGACACTCTCTGGAAACACCATATATTTT TRBV7-9 - - TRBJ1-3
CARGHDHLIATNEKLFF TGCGCCAGGGGACATGACCACCTAATTGCAACTAATGAAAAACTGTTTTTT TRBV5-1 - - TRBJ1-4
CASSPREGANEKLFF TGCGCCAGCAGCCCCCGGGAGGGGGCGAATGAAAAACTGTTTTTT TRBV5-1 - TRBD1 TRBJ1-4
CSVREDTPLGYTF TGCAGCGTTCGCGAAGACACCCCCCTTGGCTACACCTTC TRBV29-1 many - TRBJ1-2
CAISAGSGGLKETQYF TGTGCCATCAGTGCGGGTAGCGGGGGGCTTAAAGAGACCCAGTACTTC TRBV10-3 many TRBD2 TRBJ2-5
CASSERGDLGNQPQHF TGTGCCAGCAGTGAGCGAGGGGATCTTGGCAATCAGCCCCAGCATTTT TRBV6-1 few - TRBJ1-5
CAISDSPSNQPQHF TGTGCCATCAGTGACAGCCCAAGCAATCAGCCCCAGCATTTT TRBV10-3 - - TRBJ1-5
CASRSGYNEQFF TGCGCCAGCAGGAGCGGCTACAATGAGCAGTTCTTC TRBV5-1 - - TRBJ2-1
CASSSPKGIAGPQETQYF TGTGCCAGCAGCTCGCCAAAGGGAATAGCGGGTCCCCAAGAGACCCAGTACTTC TRBV11-2 many TRBD2 TRBJ2-5
CSARDHKAGLNQPQHF TGCAGTGCTAGAGACCACAAGGCCGGGTTAAATCAGCCCCAGCATTTT TRBV20-1 many - TRBJ1-5
CASSLGAGFNTEAFF TGCGCCAGCAGCTTGGGCGCTGGGTTCAACACTGAAGCTTTCTTT TRBV5-1 few - TRBJ1-1
CASSSTGTTEAFF TGTGCCAGCAGTTCGACAGGGACTACTGAAGCTTTCTTT TRBV12-3/TRBV12-4 many TRBD1 TRBJ1-1
CSVDGAVGDTEAFF TGCAGCGTTGATGGGGCAGTTGGCGACACTGAAGCTTTCTTT TRBV29-1 many - TRBJ1-1
CASSLRQGGGTEAFF TGTGCCAGCAGCTTGAGACAGGGGGGGGGGACTGAAGCTTTCTTT TRBV7-2 many TRBD1 TRBJ1-1
CASSQGLAGSYEQFF TGTGCCAGCAGCCAAGGACTAGCGGGGTCCTATGAGCAGTTCTTC TRBV4-2 many TRBD2 TRBJ2-1
CSAHSRNTEAFF TGCAGCGCCCACTCTCGGAACACTGAAGCTTTCTTT TRBV29-1 - - TRBJ1-1
CASSQDRSNEKLFF TGTGCCAGCAGCCAGGACAGGAGCAATGAAAAACTGTTTTTT TRBV7-6 - TRBD1 TRBJ1-4
CASRRGQTQRSYNSPLHF TGTGCCAGCAGGCGCGGGCAGACCCAACGCTCCTATAATTCACCCCTCCACTTT TRBV6-5 - - TRBJ1-6
CASSIDRATTEAFF TGTGCCAGCAGTATCGACAGGGCGACCACTGAAGCTTTCTTT TRBV6-2/TRBV6-3 - TRBD1 TRBJ1-1
CASRTTGGTNEKLFF TGTGCCAGCAGAACGACAGGGGGCACTAATGAAAAACTGTTTTTT TRBV27 many TRBD1 TRBJ1-4
CSVVGQGLGYTF TGCAGCGTTGTCGGTCAGGGGCTGGGCTACACCTTC TRBV29-1 many - TRBJ1-2
CASSQDSLYGYTF TGTGCCAGCAGCCAAGACAGCCTATATGGCTACACCTTC TRBV3-1 many - TRBJ1-2
CSAPNPGAKNIQYF TGCAGTGCTCCTAACCCTGGGGCCAAAAACATTCAGTACTTC TRBV20-1 many - TRBJ2-4
CASSQEGVSRAKNIQYF TGTGCCAGCAGCCAAGAGGGAGTCAGCAGGGCCAAAAACATTCAGTACTTC TRBV4-2 many - TRBJ2-4
CSVPLLAGGTDTQYF TGCAGCGTTCCCCTCTTGGCGGGGGGTACAGATACGCAGTATTTT TRBV29-1 many TRBD2 TRBJ2-3
CASSLVGNQPQHF TGTGCCAGCAGCTTAGTGGGCAATCAGCCCCAGCATTTT TRBV7-2 many - TRBJ1-5
CASSLSVGNSPLHF TGTGCCAGCAGCTTGTCCGTGGGGAATTCACCCCTCCACTTT TRBV5-4 - - TRBJ1-6
CASSWTYSNQPQHF TGTGCCAGCAGTTGGACCTATAGCAATCAGCCCCAGCATTTT TRBV12-3/TRBV12-4 - - TRBJ1-5
CASQQGEAYGYTF TGTGCCAGTCAACAGGGTGAGGCCTATGGCTACACCTTC TRBV6-1 few - TRBJ1-2
CAWSPGTGINQPQHF TGTGCCTGGAGTCCTGGAACAGGAATCAATCAGCCCCAGCATTTT TRBV30 few - TRBJ1-5
CSASPGVGDTQYF TGCAGTGCTAGCCCGGGGGTGGGAGATACGCAGTATTTT TRBV20-1 - - TRBJ2-3
CSVGAGNGDEQYF TGCAGCGTTGGGGCAGGAAATGGAGACGAGCAGTACTTC TRBV29-1 - - TRBJ2-7
CASSYGGGGSDTQYF TGTGCCAGCAGTTACGGGGGCGGGGGCTCAGATACGCAGTATTTT TRBV6-5 many - TRBJ2-3
CSAPPWGNYGYTF TGCAGTGCTCCCCCTTGGGGGAACTATGGCTACACCTTC TRBV20-1 - - TRBJ1-2
CASSLVYPGGYGYTF TGCGCCAGCAGCTTGGTTTATCCTGGGGGCTATGGCTACACCTTC TRBV5-1 many - TRBJ1-2
CSVRSYSYEQYF TGCAGTGTTCGATCCTATTCCTACGAGCAGTACTTC TRBV20-1 many - TRBJ2-7
CSARGGPGGGELFF TGCAGTGCTAGGGGGGGGCCTGGGGGCGGGGAGCTGTTTTTT TRBV20-1 few - TRBJ2-2
CSVAGTGVSNEQFF TGCAGCGTTGCCGGGACAGGGGTTTCCAATGAGCAGTTCTTC TRBV29-1 many TRBD1 TRBJ2-1
CSVAGVGGSYEQYF TGCAGCGTTGCCGGCGTAGGGGGCTCCTACGAGCAGTACTTC TRBV29-1 - - TRBJ2-7
CASRDRDNSPLHF TGCGCCAGCCGGGACAGAGATAATTCACCCCTCCACTTT TRBV5-1 - TRBD1 TRBJ1-6
CASSKQTTVSYGYTF TGTGCCAGCAGCAAACAAACGACAGTTAGCTATGGCTACACCTTC TRBV7-2 many - TRBJ1-2
CASSPRVGTGNSPLHF TGTGCCAGCAGCCCTAGAGTTGGGACGGGGAATTCACCCCTCCACTTT TRBV7-2 many - TRBJ1-6
CASSFRGGNTEAFF TGTGCCAGCAGTTTTCGGGGGGGGAACACTGAAGCTTTCTTT TRBV12-3/TRBV12-4 many - TRBJ1-1
CASRQGAYSNQPQHF TGTGCCAGCAGACAGGGGGCTTATAGCAATCAGCCCCAGCATTTT TRBV12-3/TRBV12-4 few TRBD1 TRBJ1-5